Reported below is one TCR beta chain. Antigen unknown. 13 Jbeta primers and 60 Vbeta primers were used for the PCR. Sequencing used immunoSEQ multiplex PCR; TCRdb keeps in-frame clones, though not all of them. The data hold fewer than 200,000 clones, with over 75% observed a single time. CDR1 is SGHVS and CDR2 is FQNEAQ in the germline V gene. CDR3 size: 14 residues. With 1 base removed from V and 4 bases from J, the gap between germline ends came to 9 bases. The data belong to a study of cytomegalovirus exposure and HLA in healthy donors. Overall study results and limits: TCR beta sequences reportedly predicted most subjects' HLA-A and HLA-B alleles accurately.

The specimen was PBMCs. This TCR derives from a man between 60 and 75 years old in good health and CMV-seronegative. The chain has TRBV7-8 and TRBJ2-3; D is undetermined. The CDR3 reads CASSLGQISDTQYF. In DNA, the CDR3 is TGTGCCAGCAGCTTAGGGCAGATTTCAGATACGCAGTATTTT.